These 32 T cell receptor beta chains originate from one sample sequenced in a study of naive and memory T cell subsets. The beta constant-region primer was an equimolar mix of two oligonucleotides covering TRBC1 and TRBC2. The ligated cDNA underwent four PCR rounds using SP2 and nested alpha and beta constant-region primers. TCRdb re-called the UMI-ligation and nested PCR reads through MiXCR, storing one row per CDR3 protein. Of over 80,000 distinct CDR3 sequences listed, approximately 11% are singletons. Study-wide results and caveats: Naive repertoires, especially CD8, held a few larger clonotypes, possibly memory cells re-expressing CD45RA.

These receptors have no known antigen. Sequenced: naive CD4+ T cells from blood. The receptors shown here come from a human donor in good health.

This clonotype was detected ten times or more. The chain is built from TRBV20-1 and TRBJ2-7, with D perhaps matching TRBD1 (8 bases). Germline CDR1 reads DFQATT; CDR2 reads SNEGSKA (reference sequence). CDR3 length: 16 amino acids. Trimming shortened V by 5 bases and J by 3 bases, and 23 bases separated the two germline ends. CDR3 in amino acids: CSAAPVNRGGVYEQYF. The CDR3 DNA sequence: TGCAGTGCTGCACCCGTTAACAGGGGGGGGGTCTACGAGCAGTACTTC.

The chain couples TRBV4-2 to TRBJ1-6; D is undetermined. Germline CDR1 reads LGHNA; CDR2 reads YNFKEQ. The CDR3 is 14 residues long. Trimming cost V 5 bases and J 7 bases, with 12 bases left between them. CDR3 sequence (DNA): TGTGCCAGCAGCAAGACTCCGGACAATTCACCCCTCCACTTT. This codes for CASSKTPDNSPLHF.

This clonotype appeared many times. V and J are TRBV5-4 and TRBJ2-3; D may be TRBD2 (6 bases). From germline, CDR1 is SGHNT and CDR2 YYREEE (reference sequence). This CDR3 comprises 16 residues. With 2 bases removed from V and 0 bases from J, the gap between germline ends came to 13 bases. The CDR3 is CASSFSLAMSTDTQYF. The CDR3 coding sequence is TGTGCCAGCAGCTTCTCCCTAGCGATGAGCACAGATACGCAGTATTTT.

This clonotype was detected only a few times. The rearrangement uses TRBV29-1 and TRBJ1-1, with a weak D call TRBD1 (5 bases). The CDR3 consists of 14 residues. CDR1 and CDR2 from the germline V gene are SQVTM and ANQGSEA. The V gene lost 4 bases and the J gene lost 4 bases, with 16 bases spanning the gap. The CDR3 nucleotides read TGCAGCGTTGGGCAGGGCGGAGGTGGCACTGAAGCTTTCTTT. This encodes CSVGQGGGGTEAFF.

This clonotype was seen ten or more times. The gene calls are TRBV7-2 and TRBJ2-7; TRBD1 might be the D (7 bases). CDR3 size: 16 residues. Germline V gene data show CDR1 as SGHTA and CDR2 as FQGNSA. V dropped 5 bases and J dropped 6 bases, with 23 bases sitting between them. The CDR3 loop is CASSPRGDSLFGEQYF. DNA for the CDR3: TGTGCCAGCAGCCCACGCGGGGACAGTCTTTTTGGCGAGCAGTACTTC.

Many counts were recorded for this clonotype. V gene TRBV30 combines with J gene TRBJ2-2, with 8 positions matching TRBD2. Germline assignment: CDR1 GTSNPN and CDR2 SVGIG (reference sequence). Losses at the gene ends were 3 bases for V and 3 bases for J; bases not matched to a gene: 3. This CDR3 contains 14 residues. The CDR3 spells CAWRTSGYTGELFF. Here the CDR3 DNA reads TGTGCCTGGAGAACTAGCGGTTACACCGGGGAGCTGTTTTTT.

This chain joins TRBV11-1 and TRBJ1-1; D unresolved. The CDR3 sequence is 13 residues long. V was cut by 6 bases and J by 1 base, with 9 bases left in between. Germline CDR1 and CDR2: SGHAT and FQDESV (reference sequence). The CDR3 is CASSTEQNTEAFF. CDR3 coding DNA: TGTGCCAGCAGTACGGAGCAGAACACTGAAGCTTTCTTT.

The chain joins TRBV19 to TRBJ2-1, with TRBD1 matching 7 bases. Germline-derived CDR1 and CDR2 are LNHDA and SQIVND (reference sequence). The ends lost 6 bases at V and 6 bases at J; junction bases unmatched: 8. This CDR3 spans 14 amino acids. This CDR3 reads CASSFRTGTNEQFF. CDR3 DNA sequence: TGTGCCAGTAGCTTCCGGACAGGAACCAATGAGCAGTTCTTC. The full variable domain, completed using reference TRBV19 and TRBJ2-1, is DGGITQSPKYLFRKEGQNVTLSCEQNLNHDAMYWYRQDPGQGLRLIYYSQIVNDFQKGDIAEGYSVSREKKESFPLTVTSAQKNPTAFYLCASSFRTGTNEQFFGPGTRLTVL.

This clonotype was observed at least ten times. CDR3 coding DNA: TGTGCCAGCAGCTTAGCGAGGGCAGTTGAAGCTTTCTTT. Amino acids: CASSLARAVEAFF. The genes are TRBV7-2 and TRBJ1-1; D is undetermined. The CDR3 is 13 amino acids. The ends were cut back, 0 bases at V and 7 bases at J, with 9 bases in the middle. From germline, CDR1 is SGHTA and CDR2 FQGNSA. The full variable domain, its missing parts supplied by reference TRBV7-2 and TRBJ1-1, is GAGVSQSPSNKVTEKGKDVELRCDPISGHTALYWYRQSLGQGLEFLIYFQGNSAPDKSGLPSDRFSAERTGGSVSTLTIQRTQQEDSAVYLCASSLARAVEAFFGQGTRLTVV.

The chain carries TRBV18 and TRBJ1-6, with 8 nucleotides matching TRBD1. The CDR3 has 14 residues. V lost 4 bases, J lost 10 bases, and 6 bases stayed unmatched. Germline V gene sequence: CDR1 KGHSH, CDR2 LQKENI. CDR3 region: CASSRDRKDSPLHF. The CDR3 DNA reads TGTGCCAGCTCACGGGACAGGAAGGACTCACCCCTCCACTTT.

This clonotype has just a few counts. DNA of the CDR3: TGTGCCAGCAGCCAAGATCTTCTTCCCAGCGGGGGTGCAGATACGCAGTATTTT. Amino acid sequence: CASSQDLLPSGGADTQYF. The V gene is TRBV3-1, the J gene TRBJ2-3, with TRBD2 matching 8 bases. Per germline, CDR1 LGHDT and CDR2 YNNKEL (reference sequence). Trimming took 0 bases from V and 4 from J; bases not matched to a gene: 12. There are 18 residues in the CDR3.

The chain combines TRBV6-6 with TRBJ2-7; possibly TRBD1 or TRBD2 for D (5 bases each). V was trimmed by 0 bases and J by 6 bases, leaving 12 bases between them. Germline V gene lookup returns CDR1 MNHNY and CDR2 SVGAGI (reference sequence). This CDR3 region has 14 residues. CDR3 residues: CASSYSGRGGEQYF. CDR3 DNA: TGTGCCAGCAGTTACTCGGGACGAGGAGGCGAGCAGTACTTC.

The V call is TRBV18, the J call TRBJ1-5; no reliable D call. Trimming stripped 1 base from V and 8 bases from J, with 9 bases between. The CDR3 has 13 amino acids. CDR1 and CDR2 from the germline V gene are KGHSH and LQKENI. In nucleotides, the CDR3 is TGTGCCAGCTCACCACAGGGTCGGGAGCCCCAGCATTTT. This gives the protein CASSPQGREPQHF.

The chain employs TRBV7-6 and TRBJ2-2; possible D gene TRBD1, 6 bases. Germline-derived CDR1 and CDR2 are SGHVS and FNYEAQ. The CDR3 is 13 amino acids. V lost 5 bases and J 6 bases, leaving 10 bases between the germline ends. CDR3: CASSPRTAGELFF. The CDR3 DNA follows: TGTGCCAGCAGCCCGCGGACAGCCGGGGAGCTGTTTTTT.

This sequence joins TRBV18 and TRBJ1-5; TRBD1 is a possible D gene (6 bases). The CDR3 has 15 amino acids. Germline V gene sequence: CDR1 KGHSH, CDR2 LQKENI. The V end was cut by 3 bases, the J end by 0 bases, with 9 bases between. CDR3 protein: CASSPTGYSNQPQHF. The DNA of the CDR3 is TGTGCCAGCTCACCGACAGGCTATAGCAATCAGCCCCAGCATTTT.

CDR3 in amino acids: CASSSLAGARSYEQYF. CDR3 nucleotides: TGTGCCAGCAGTTCATTAGCGGGAGCCCGGTCCTACGAGCAGTACTTC. J is TRBJ2-7 and V is TRBV12-3 or TRBV12-4; 9 bases match TRBD2. The V gene end was trimmed by 4 bases and the J gene end by 1 base; junction bases not matched to a gene: 8. The CDR3 sequence is 16 residues long.

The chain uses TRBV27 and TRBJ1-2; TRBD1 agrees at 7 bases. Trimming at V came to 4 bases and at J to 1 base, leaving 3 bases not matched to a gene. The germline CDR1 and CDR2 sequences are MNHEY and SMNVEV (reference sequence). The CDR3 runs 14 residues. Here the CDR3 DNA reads TGTGCCAGCAGTTGGGGGACAGATAACTATGGCTACACCTTC. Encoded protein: CASSWGTDNYGYTF.

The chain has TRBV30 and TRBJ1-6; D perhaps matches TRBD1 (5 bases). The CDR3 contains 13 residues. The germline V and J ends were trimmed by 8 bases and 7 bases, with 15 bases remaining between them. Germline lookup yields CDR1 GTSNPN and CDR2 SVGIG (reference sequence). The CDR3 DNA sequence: TGTGCCGGGGCGACAGCTAACAATTCACCCCTCCACTTT. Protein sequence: CAGATANNSPLHF. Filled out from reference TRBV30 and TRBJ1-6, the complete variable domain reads SQTIHQWPATLVQPVGSPLSLECTVEGTSNPNLYWYRQAAGRGLQLLFYSVGIGQISSEVPQNLSASRPQDRQFILSSKKLLLSDSGFYLCAGATANNSPLHFGNGTRLTVT.

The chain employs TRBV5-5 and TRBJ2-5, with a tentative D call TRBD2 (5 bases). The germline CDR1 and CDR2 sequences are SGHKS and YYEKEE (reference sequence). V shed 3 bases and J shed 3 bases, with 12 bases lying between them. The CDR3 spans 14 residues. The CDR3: CASSSTSGEETQYF. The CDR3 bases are TGTGCCAGCAGCTCCACCAGCGGAGAAGAGACCCAGTACTTC.

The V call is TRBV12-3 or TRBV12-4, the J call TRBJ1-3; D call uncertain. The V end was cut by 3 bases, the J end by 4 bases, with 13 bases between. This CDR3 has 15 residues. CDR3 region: CASSFFTTTGNTIYF. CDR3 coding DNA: TGTGCCAGCAGTTTCTTCACTACCACAGGAAACACCATATATTTT.

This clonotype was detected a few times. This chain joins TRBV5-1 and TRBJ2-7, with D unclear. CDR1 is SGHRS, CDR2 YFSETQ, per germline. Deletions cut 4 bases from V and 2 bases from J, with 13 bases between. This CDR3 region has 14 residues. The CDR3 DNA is TGCGCCAGCAGCCAACCTAGTTCCCCCTACGAGCAGTACTTC. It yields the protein CASSQPSSPYEQYF.

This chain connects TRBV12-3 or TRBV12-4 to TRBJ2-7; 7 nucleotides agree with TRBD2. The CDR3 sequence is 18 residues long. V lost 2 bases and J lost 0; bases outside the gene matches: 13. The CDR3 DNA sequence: TGTGCCAGCAGTTTATTTGGTCGATCGGGGGGTTACTCCTACGAGCAGTACTTC. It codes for CASSLFGRSGGYSYEQYF.

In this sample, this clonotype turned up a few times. In DNA form, the CDR3 reads TGCAGCCCGGGGGCGGTGGGTCTGAACTATGGCTACACCTTC. Encoded protein: CSPGAVGLNYGYTF. This chain connects TRBV20-1 to TRBJ1-2, with D tentatively TRBD1 (6 bases). This CDR3 has 14 residues. Germline CDR1 and CDR2: DFQATT and SNEGSKA (reference sequence).

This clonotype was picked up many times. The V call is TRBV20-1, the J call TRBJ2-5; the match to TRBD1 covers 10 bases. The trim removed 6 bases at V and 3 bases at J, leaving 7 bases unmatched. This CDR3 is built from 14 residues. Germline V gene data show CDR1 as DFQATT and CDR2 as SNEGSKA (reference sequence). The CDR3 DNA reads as TGCAGTGCCGCCGGGACAGGGGTTGAAGAGACCCAGTACTTC. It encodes CSAAGTGVEETQYF.

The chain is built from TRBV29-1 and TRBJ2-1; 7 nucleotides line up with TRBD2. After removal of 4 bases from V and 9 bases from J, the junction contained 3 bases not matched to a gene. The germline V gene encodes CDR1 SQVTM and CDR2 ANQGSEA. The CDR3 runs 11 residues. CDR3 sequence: CSVGLAAEQFF. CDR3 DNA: TGCAGCGTTGGACTAGCTGCTGAGCAGTTCTTC.

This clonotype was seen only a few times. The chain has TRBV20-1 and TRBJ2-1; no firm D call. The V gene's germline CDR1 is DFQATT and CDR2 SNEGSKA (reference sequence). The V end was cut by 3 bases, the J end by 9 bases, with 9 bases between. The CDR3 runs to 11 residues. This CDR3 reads CSASLTGEQFF. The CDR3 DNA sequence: TGCAGTGCTAGCCTTACGGGTGAGCAGTTCTTC.

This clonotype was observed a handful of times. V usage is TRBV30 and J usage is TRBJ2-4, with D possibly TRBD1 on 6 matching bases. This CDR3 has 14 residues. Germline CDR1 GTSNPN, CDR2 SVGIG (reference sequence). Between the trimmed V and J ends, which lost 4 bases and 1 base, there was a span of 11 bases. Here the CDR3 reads CAWKVGHAKNIQYF. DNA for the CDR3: TGTGCCTGGAAAGTGGGACATGCCAAAAACATTCAGTACTTC. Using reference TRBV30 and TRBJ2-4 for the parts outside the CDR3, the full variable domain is SQTIHQWPATLVQPVGSPLSLECTVEGTSNPNLYWYRQAAGRGLQLLFYSVGIGQISSEVPQNLSASRPQDRQFILSSKKLLLSDSGFYLCAWKVGHAKNIQYFGAGTRLSVL.

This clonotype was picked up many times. CDR3 sequence (DNA): TGTGCCAGTAGTATCACAAGACAAAGAAACACCATATATTTT. This gives the protein CASSITRQRNTIYF. V and J are TRBV19 and TRBJ1-3; D is unclear. This CDR3 has 14 amino acids. Germline values: CDR1 LNHDA, CDR2 SQIVND (reference sequence). Between the trimmed V and J ends, which lost 3 bases and 5 bases, there was a span of 11 bases. The entire variable domain, with the rest obtained from reference TRBV19 and TRBJ1-3, is as follows: DGGITQSPKYLFRKEGQNVTLSCEQNLNHDAMYWYRQDPGQGLRLIYYSQIVNDFQKGDIAEGYSVSREKKESFPLTVTSAQKNPTAFYLCASSITRQRNTIYFGEGSWLTVV.

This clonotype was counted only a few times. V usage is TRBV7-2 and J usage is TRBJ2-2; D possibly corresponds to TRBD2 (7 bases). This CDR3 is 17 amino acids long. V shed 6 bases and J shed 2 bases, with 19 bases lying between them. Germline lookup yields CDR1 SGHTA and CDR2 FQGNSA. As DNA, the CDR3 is TGTGCCAGCAGTCAGAAGGGGGGGACTATAAACACCGGGGAGCTGTTTTTT. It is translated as CASSQKGGTINTGELFF.

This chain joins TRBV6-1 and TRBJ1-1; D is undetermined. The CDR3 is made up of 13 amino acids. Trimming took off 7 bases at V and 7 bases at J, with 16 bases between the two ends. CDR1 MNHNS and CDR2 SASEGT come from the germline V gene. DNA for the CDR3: TGTGCCAGCACCCTTTGGGAACAGAGTGAAGCTTTCTTT. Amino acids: CASTLWEQSEAFF.

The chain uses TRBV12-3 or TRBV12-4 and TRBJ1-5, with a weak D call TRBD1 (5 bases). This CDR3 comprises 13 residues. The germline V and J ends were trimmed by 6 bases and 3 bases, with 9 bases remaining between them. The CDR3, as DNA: TGTGCCAGCAGGAAGACAGTCAATCAGCCCCAGCATTTT. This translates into CASRKTVNQPQHF.

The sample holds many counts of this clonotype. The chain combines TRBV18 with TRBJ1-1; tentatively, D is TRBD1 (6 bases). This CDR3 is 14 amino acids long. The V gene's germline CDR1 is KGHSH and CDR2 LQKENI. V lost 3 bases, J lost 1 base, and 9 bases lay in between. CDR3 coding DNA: TGTGCCAGCTCACCTCCGACAGGGAACACTGAAGCTTTCTTT. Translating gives CASSPPTGNTEAFF.